This T cell receptor (beta chain) stems from a study of PD-1 blockade in classical Hodgkin lymphoma. About this clone itself: Its cognate antigen is unknown.

Every patient relapsed after autologous stem cell transplantation, and brentuximab vedotin exposure varied. Study conclusions and caveats: Individuals who commenced nivolumab within less than 1 year of ASCT were excluded. What caused the repertoire differences, perhaps disease activity or prior therapy, remains undefined.

The data were produced by immunoSEQ multiplex PCR, yet TCRdb's version contains in-frame clones alone and is incomplete. This table holds 35,000 to 40,000 clones, around 88% found once. The CDR3 contains 13 residues. Looked up from germline, CDR1 is MNHEY and CDR2 is SVGAGI. V was pared by 6 bases and J by 6 bases, with 15 bases between. This receptor was obtained from a human donor with classical Hodgkin lymphoma. The V and J genes are TRBV6-5 and TRBJ2-7; D gene unclear. Sequencing used peripheral blood mononuclear cells (PBMCs), obtained before the second cycle of nivolumab. Written as DNA, the CDR3 is TGTGCCAGCAGCCAAGTAGGGCGTGGCGAGCAGTACTTC. Its protein is CASSQVGRGEQYF.